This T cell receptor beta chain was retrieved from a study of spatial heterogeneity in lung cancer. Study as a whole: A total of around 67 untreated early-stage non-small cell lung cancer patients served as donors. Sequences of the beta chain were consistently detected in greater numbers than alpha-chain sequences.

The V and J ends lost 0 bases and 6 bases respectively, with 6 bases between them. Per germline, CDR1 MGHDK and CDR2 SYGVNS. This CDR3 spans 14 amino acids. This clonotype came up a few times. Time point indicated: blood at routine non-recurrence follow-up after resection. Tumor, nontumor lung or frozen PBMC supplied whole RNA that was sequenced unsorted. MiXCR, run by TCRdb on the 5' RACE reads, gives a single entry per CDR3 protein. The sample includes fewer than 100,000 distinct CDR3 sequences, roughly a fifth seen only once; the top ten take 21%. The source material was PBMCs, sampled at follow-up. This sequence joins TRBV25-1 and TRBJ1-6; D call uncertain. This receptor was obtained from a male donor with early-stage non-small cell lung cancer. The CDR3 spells CASSEYGFNSPLHF. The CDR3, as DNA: TGTGCCAGCAGTGAATATGGATTTAATTCACCCCTCCACTTT. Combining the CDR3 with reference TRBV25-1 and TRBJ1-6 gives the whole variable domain EADIYQTPRYLVIGTGKKITLECSQTMGHDKMYWYQQDPGMELHLIHYSYGVNSTEKGDLSSESTVSRIRTEHFPLTLESARPSHTSQYLCASSEYGFNSPLHFGNGTRLTVT.